The source of this T cell receptor beta chain is a study of T cells in Graves' hyperthyroidism and ophthalmopathy. The CDR3 loop spans 10 amino acids. The V end lost 5 bases, the J end lost 7 bases, and 8 bases lay between the germline ends. Germline V CDR1 and CDR2: SQVTM, ANQGSEA. Amplified TCR beta CDR3 regions derived from RNA transcripts. The HTBI primer set drove a first-round RT-PCR of the TCR CDR3. TCRdb re-derived calls from the multiplex PCR reads in MiXCR, one entry per CDR3 protein. This sample has about 640,000 distinct CDR3 sequences, with about 20% found just once. Ophthalmopathy cases met thresholds of Clinical Activity Score at least 3, NOSPECS grade at least 4 and duration under 3 months. Diagnoses were established using clinical symptoms, serum thyroxine and TRAb, thyroid ultrasound and orbital computed tomography.

The sequence derives from a man aged 25 to 40 with Graves' ophthalmopathy. The chain uses TRBV29-1 and TRBJ1-1; a possible D gene is TRBD1 (5 bases). Sequencing was done on a sample of blood. The CDR3 DNA reads as TGCAGCGTTCAGGGTCGTGAAGCTTTCTTT. Translated, it gives CSVQGREAFF.